A single sample gave rise to the 13 T cell receptor beta chains below, sequenced in a study of T cell changes during pregnancy in multiple sclerosis. The assay was immunoSEQ multiplex PCR, and TCRdb's table has in-frame clones only and misses some. The data hold around 50,000 clones, with 94% observed a single time. The sequencing here drew on CD4+ T cells from peripheral blood mononuclear cells, taken in the first trimester of pregnancy. All receptors come from a female donor with multiple sclerosis, enrolled in a pregnancy study.

The rearrangement uses TRBV5-1 and TRBJ1-6; D is perhaps TRBD1 (6 bases). This CDR3 comprises 16 residues. V was clipped by 4 bases and J by 0 bases, with 11 bases between them. Germline V lookup: CDR1 SGHRS, CDR2 YFSETQ. Here the CDR3 DNA reads TGCGCCAGCAGCCCTCGGACAGACTCCTATAATTCACCCCTCCACTTT. It encodes CASSPRTDSYNSPLHF.

This CDR3 is CAISNRGSGANVLTF. CDR3 coding DNA: TGTGCCATCAGCAACAGGGGTTCTGGGGCCAACGTCCTGACTTTC. The chain is built from TRBV10-3 and TRBJ2-6, with TRBD1 identical over 7 bases. CDR1 is ENHRY and CDR2 is SYGVKD in the germline V gene. The CDR3 runs 15 residues. After removal of 6 bases from V and 1 base from J, the junction contained 3 bases not matched to a gene.

This clone was seen just once. The chain couples TRBV7-8 to TRBJ2-1; 8 nucleotides agree with TRBD2. V lost 5 bases to trimming and J lost 4 bases; unmatched junction nucleotides: 7. CDR1 and CDR2 (germline): SGHVS, FQNEAQ. The CDR3 has 15 amino acids. The CDR3: CASSDSGGMYNEQFF. The CDR3 coding sequence is TGTGCCAGCAGCGACTCGGGAGGGATGTACAATGAGCAGTTCTTC.

The V call is TRBV19, the J call TRBJ2-7; 7 nucleotides align to TRBD1. Losses at the gene ends were 10 bases for V and 1 base for J; bases not matched to a gene: 13. The CDR3 covers 15 residues. Germline CDR1 reads LNHDA; CDR2 reads SQIVND (reference sequence). The CDR3 is CATGSKGARSYEQYF. The CDR3 nucleotides are TGTGCCACAGGGTCCAAGGGGGCCCGGTCCTACGAGCAGTACTTC.

The rearrangement links TRBV7-9 to TRBJ2-5, with 8 bases aligning to TRBD1. V trimming: 5 bases; J trimming: 4 bases; junction bases outside the gene matches: 6. From germline, CDR1 is SEHNR and CDR2 FQNEAQ (reference sequence). This CDR3 is built from 14 residues. The CDR3 protein is CASSVRGPSETQYF. The CDR3 DNA follows: TGTGCCAGCAGCGTCAGGGGGCCTTCAGAGACCCAGTACTTC.

The V gene is TRBV19, the J gene TRBJ1-4; the D is unclear. Trimming stripped 7 bases from V and 1 base from J, with 10 bases between. Germline values: CDR1 LNHDA, CDR2 SQIVND (reference sequence). The CDR3 consists of 14 residues. The CDR3 nucleotides read TGTGCCAGTAATACGGGAGGAACTAATGAAAAACTGTTTTTT. This encodes CASNTGGTNEKLFF.

The chain couples TRBV5-1 to TRBJ2-1, with 8 bases fitting TRBD2. CDR1 is SGHRS and CDR2 is YFSETQ in the germline V gene. Losses at the gene ends were 4 bases for V and 2 bases for J; bases not matched to a gene: 2. The CDR3 runs 14 residues. In DNA form, the CDR3 reads TGCGCCAGCAGCGGCGGGGGGCCCTACAATGAGCAGTTCTTC. Amino acids: CASSGGGPYNEQFF.

This chain uses TRBV11-2 with TRBJ1-3, with D unresolved. The germline CDR1 and CDR2 sequences are SGHAT and FQNNGV. The CDR3 covers 15 residues. V lost 1 base and J lost 3, with 10 bases in between. CDR3 sequence (DNA): TGTGCCAGCAGCTTAGTACGGTTCTTTGGAAACACCATATATTTT. Encoded protein: CASSLVRFFGNTIYF.

This chain links TRBV7-8 with TRBJ2-7; D gene unclear. Trimming shortened V by 0 bases and J by 2 bases, and 8 bases separated the two germline ends. Looked up from germline, CDR1 is SGHVS and CDR2 is FQNEAQ. This CDR3 region has 14 residues. Written as DNA, the CDR3 is TGTGCCAGCAGCTTAGCGCGGCCACCCTACGAGCAGTACTTC. It encodes CASSLARPPYEQYF.

The rearrangement joins TRBV2 to TRBJ1-5; no clear D gene. Trimming took off 7 bases at V and 3 bases at J, with 13 bases between the two ends. The CDR3 totals 14 residues. Germline-derived CDR1 and CDR2 are SNHLY and FYNNEI. CDR3 residues: CASMGGRANQPQHF. As DNA, the CDR3 is TGTGCCAGCATGGGAGGCCGGGCCAATCAGCCCCAGCATTTT. The complete variable domain, with remaining parts taken from reference TRBV2 and TRBJ1-5, reads EPEVTQTPSHQVTQMGQEVILRCVPISNHLYFYWYRQILGQKVEFLVSFYNNEISEKSEIFDDQFSVERPDGSNFTLKIRSTKLEDSAMYFCASMGGRANQPQHFGDGTRLSIL.

This clone was found once. The rearrangement links TRBV4-1 to TRBJ1-5, with 8 nucleotides matching TRBD1. Germline-derived CDR1 and CDR2 are MGHRA and YSYEKL. The length of the CDR3 is 15 residues. The junction had 4 bases not matched to a gene; V was cut back by 0 bases and J by 6 bases. The DNA of the CDR3 is TGCGCCAGCAGCCAAGATATACAGGGGGGTCAGCCCCAGCATTTT. Translation gives CASSQDIQGGQPQHF.

The chain joins TRBV30 to TRBJ1-6, with 11 bases that match TRBD1. The V segment lost 5 bases and the J segment 7 bases; nucleotides outside the gene matches: 10. Looked up from germline, CDR1 is GTSNPN and CDR2 is SVGIG (reference sequence). CDR3 length equals 16 residues. CDR3 sequence: CAWEGSGQGGNSPLHF. The DNA of the CDR3 is TGTGCCTGGGAAGGTTCGGGACAGGGGGGAAATTCACCCCTCCACTTT.

This clone was detected ten times or more. CDR3 coding DNA: TGTGCCAGCTCACCAGTCGGGGATTCACCCCTCCACTTT. Translation: CASSPVGDSPLHF. The gene calls are TRBV18 and TRBJ1-6, with D uncertain. In germline, CDR1 is KGHSH, CDR2 LQKENI. There are 13 residues in the CDR3. V was cut by 2 bases and J by 8 bases, with 7 bases left in between.